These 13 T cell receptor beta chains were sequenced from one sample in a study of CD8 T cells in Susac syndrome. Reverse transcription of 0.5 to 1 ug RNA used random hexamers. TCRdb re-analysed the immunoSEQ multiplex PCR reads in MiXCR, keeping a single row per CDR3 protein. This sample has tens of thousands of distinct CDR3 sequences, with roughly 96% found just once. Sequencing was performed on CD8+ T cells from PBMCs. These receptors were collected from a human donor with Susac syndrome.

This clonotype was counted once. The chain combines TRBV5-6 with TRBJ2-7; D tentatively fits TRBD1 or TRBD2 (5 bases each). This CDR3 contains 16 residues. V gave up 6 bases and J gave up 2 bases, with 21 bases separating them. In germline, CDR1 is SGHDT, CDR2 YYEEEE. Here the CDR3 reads CASTARDPQPAYEQYF. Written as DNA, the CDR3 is TGTGCCAGCACCGCCAGGGACCCTCAACCCGCCTACGAGCAGTACTTC.

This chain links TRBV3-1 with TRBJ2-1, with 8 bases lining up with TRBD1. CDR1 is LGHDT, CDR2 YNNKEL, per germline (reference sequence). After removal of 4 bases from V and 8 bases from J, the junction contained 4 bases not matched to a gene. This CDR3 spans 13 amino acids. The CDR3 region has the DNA TGTGCCAGCAGCCGCTGGACAGGGTATGAGCAGTTCTTC. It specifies CASSRWTGYEQFF.

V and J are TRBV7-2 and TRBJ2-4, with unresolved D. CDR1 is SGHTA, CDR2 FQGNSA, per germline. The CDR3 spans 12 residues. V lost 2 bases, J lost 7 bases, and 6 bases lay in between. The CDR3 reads CASSLMGNIQYF. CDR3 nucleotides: TGTGCCAGCAGCTTAATGGGTAACATTCAGTACTTC. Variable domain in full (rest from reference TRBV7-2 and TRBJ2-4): GAGVSQSPSNKVTEKGKDVELRCDPISGHTALYWYRQSLGQGLEFLIYFQGNSAPDKSGLPSDRFSAERTGGSVSTLTIQRTQQEDSAVYLCASSLMGNIQYFGAGTRLSVL.

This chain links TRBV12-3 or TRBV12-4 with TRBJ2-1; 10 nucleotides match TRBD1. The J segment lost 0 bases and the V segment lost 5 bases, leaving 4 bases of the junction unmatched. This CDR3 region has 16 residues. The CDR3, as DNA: TGTGCCAGCAGTGCCGGGGACAGGGGCTCCTACAATGAGCAGTTCTTC. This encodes CASSAGDRGSYNEQFF.

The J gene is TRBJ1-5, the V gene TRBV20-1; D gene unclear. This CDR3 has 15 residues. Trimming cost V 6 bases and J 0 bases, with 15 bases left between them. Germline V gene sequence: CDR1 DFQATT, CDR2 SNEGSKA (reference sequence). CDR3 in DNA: TGCAGTGCGGAAGGGCCAGGCGATAGCAATCAGCCCCAGCATTTT. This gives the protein CSAEGPGDSNQPQHF.

CDR3 in amino acids: CASSLGRYYGYTF. CDR3 sequence (DNA): TGTGCCAGCAGCCTTGGAAGGTACTATGGCTACACCTTC. This chain connects TRBV27 to TRBJ1-2; D not resolved. V was cut by 6 bases and J by 3 bases, with 11 bases left in between. Germline CDR1 reads MNHEY; CDR2 reads SMNVEV (reference sequence). This CDR3 comprises 13 residues.

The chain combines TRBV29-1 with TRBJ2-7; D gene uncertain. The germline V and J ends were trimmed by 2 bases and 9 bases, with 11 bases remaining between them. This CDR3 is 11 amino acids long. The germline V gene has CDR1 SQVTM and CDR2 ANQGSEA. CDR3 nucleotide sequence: TGCAGCGTTGAAAAAGGTTTCGGGCAGTACTTC. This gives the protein CSVEKGFGQYF.

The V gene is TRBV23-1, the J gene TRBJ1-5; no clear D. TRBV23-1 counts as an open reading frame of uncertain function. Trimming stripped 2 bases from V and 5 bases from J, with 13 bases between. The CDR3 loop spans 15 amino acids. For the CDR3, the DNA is TGCGCCAGCAGTCAACGTTTGGCGAGATATCAGCCCCAGCATTTT. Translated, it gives CASSQRLARYQPQHF.

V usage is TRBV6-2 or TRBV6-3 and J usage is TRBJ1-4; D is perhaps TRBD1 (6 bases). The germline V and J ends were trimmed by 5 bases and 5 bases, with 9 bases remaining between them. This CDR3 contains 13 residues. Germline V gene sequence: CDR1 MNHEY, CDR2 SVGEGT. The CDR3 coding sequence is TGTGCCAGCAGTCCGGACAGCAATGAAAAACTGTTTTTT. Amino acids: CASSPDSNEKLFF.

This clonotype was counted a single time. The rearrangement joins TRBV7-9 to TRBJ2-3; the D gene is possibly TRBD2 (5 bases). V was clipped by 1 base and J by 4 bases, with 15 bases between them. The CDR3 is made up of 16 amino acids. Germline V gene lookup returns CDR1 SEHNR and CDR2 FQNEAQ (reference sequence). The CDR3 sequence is CASSLGGIYVADTQYF. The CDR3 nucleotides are TGTGCCAGCAGCTTAGGAGGGATTTATGTCGCAGATACGCAGTATTTT.

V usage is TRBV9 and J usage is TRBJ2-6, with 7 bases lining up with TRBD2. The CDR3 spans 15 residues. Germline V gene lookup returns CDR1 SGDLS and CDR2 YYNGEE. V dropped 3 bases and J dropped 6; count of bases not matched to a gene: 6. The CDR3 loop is CASSAGTTKANVLTF. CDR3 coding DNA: TGTGCCAGCAGCGCCGGGACTACTAAGGCCAACGTCCTGACTTTC.

The CDR3 DNA reads TGCAGTGCTAGCGAGGATAGCAATCAGCCCCAGCATTTT. Its protein product is CSASEDSNQPQHF. The gene calls are TRBV20-1 and TRBJ1-5; D is ambiguous. Trimming took off 3 bases at V and 0 bases at J, with 6 bases between the two ends. The CDR3 has 13 amino acids. Germline values: CDR1 DFQATT, CDR2 SNEGSKA (reference sequence).

CDR3 protein: CSLGPSTDTQYF. The CDR3 coding sequence is TGCAGCTTGGGACCATCCACAGATACGCAGTATTTT. The rearrangement joins TRBV29-1 to TRBJ2-3, with D perhaps being TRBD1 or TRBD2 (5 bases each). Deletions cut 8 bases from V and 2 bases from J, with 11 bases between. CDR1 SQVTM and CDR2 ANQGSEA come from the germline V gene. CDR3 length: 12 residues.